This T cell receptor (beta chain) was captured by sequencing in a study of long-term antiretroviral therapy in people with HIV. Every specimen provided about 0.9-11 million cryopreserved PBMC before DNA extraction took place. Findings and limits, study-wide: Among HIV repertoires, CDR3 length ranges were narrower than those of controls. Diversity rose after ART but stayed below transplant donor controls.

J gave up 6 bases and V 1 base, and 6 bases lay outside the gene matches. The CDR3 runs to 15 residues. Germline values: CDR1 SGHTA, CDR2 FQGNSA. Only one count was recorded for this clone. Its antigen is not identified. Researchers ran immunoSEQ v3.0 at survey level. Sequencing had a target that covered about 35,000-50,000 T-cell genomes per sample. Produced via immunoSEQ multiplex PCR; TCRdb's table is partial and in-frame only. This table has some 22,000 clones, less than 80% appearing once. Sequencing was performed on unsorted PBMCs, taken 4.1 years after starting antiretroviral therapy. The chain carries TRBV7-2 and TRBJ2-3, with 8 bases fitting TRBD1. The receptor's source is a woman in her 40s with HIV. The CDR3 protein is CASSLGTGFVDTQYF. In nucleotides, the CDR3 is TGTGCCAGCAGCTTAGGGACAGGGTTCGTTGATACGCAGTATTTT.